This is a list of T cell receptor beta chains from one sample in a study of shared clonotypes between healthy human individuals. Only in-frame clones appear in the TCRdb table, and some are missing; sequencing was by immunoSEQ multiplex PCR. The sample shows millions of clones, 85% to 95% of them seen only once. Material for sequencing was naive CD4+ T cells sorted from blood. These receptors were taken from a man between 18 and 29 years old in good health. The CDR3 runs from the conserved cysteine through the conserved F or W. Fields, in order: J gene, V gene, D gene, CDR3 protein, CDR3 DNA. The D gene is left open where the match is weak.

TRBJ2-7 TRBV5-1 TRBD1 CASSLRWDRGSYEQYF TGCGCCAGCAGCCTCCGGTGGGACAGGGGCTCCTACGAGCAGTACTTC
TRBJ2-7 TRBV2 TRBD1 CASRAGTGLYEQYF TGTGCCAGCAGGGCCGGGACAGGGCTATACGAGCAGTACTTC
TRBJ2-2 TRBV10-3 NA CAISERQGGFTGELFF TGTGCCATCAGTGAACGGCAGGGCGGTTTTACCGGGGAGCTGTTTTTT
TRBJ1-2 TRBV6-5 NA CATRGGNYGYTF TGTGCCACGAGGGGGGGGAACTATGGCTACACCTTC
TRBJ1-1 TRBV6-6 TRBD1 CASTRGGPEAFF TGTGCCAGCACGAGAGGGGGCCCTGAAGCTTTCTTT
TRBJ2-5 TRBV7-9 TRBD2 CASSLARGLAGGPETQYF TGTGCCAGCAGCTTAGCTCGGGGGCTAGCGGGAGGGCCGGAGACCCAGTACTTC
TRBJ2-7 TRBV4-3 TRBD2 CASSQDPLAGPVEQYF TGCGCCAGCAGCCAAGACCCACTAGCGGGGCCGGTCGAGCAGTACTTC
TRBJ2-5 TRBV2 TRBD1 CARARDSPRSETQYF TGTGCCAGAGCCCGGGACAGCCCTCGGTCGGAGACCCAGTACTTC
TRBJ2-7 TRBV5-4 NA CASSLVGGPYEQYF TGTGCCAGCAGCTTGGTCGGGGGTCCCTACGAGCAGTACTTC
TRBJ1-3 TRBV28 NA CASSLTLRGWDF TGTGCCAGCAGTTTAACTCTGCGGGGTTGGGATTTT
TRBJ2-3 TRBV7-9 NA CASSSPGDTQYF TGTGCCAGCAGCTCCCCCGGAGATACGCAGTATTTT
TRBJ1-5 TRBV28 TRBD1 CASSPGTGATVLRNQPQHF TGTGCCAGCAGTCCCGGGACAGGGGCGACGGTACTTCGGAATCAGCCCCAGCATTTT
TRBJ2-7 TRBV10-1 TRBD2 CASSDSGRAPGGEQYF TGCGCCAGCAGTGATAGCGGGAGGGCCCCGGGAGGCGAGCAGTACTTC
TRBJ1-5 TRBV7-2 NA CASSRDPSIYPQHF TGTGCCAGCAGCCGGGACCCTAGTATCTACCCCCAGCATTTT
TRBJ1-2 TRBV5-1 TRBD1 CASSPEGQGAYGYTF TGCGCCAGCAGCCCAGAAGGACAGGGGGCCTATGGCTACACCTTC
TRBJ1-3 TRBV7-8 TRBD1 CASSLVGGTGNTIYF TGTGCCAGCAGCTTAGTAGGGGGCACTGGAAACACCATATATTTT
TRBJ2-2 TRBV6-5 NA CASSRRYGELFF TGTGCCAGCAGTCGGAGATACGGGGAGCTGTTTTTT
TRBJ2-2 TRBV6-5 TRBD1 CASRGQGDTGELFF TGTGCCAGCAGGGGACAGGGGGACACCGGGGAGCTGTTTTTT
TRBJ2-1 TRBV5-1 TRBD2 CASSAGDLAGSYNEQFF TGCGCCAGCAGCGCGGGCGATCTAGCGGGTTCCTACAATGAGCAGTTCTTC